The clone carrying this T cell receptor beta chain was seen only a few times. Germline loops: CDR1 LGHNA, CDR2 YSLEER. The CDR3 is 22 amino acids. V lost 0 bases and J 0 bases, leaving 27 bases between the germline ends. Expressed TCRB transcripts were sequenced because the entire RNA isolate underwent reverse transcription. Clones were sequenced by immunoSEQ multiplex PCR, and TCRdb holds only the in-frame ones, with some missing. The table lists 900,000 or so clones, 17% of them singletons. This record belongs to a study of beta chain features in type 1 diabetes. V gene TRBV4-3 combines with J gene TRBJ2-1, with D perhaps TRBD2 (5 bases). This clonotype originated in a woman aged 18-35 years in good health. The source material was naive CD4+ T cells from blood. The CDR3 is CASSQEISVGRVGDSSYNEQFF. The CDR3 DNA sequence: TGCGCCAGCAGCCAAGAAATTAGCGTCGGCCGCGTTGGGGATAGCTCCTACAATGAGCAGTTCTTC.